Listed here are 7 T cell receptor beta chains from one sample, sequenced in a study of neurological immune-mediated disorders. TCRdb called the 5' RACE reads again in MiXCR, with one record for every CDR3 protein. Of roughly 24,000 distinct CDR3 sequences in the sample, about 13% are singletons; the top ten hold around 13%. Sequenced sample: PBMCs. These TCRs come from a woman aged 55 to 70 with HTLV-1-associated myelopathy (HAM/TSP).

This rearrangement joins TRBV27 to TRBJ1-1; D is perhaps TRBD1 (5 bases). From germline, CDR1 is MNHEY and CDR2 SMNVEV (reference sequence). CDR3 length: 14 residues. Trimming removed 0 bases from V and 2 bases from J, with 7 bases in between. The CDR3 sequence: CASSLSGDNTEAFF. In nucleotides, the CDR3 is TGTGCCAGCAGTTTATCAGGGGATAACACTGAAGCTTTCTTT.

The J gene is TRBJ1-5, the V gene TRBV29-1; 8 nucleotides agree with TRBD1. The germline gives CDR1 SQVTM, CDR2 ANQGSEA. Germline trimming cut 7 bases from V and 4 bases from J; bases unmatched to any gene: 12. This CDR3 is built from 15 residues. The CDR3 sequence is CSAGSGTGRNQPQHF. The CDR3 region has the DNA TGCAGCGCTGGGTCCGGGACAGGAAGGAATCAGCCCCAGCATTTT.

The sample holds many counts of this clonotype. This rearrangement joins TRBV20-1 to TRBJ2-7; TRBD1 matches 7 bases. V shed 5 bases and J 2 bases; nucleotides not matched to a gene: 15. The germline V gene encodes CDR1 DFQATT and CDR2 SNEGSKA (reference sequence). The CDR3 has 16 amino acids. The CDR3 reads CSALYRNGTATYEQYF. DNA for the CDR3: TGCAGTGCTTTGTACAGAAACGGGACAGCCACCTACGAGCAGTACTTC.

In its sample, this clonotype was seen many times. The rearrangement links TRBV20-1 to TRBJ1-1; possible D gene TRBD1, 5 bases. The CDR3 has 14 residues. Germline loops: CDR1 DFQATT, CDR2 SNEGSKA (reference sequence). Trimming pared 6 bases from V and 2 bases from J, leaving 16 bases between. CDR3 residues: CSALPGRTNTEAFF. CDR3 sequence (DNA): TGCAGTGCACTACCGGGACGGACTAACACTGAAGCTTTCTTT.

This clonotype came up many times. CDR3 coding DNA: TGTGCCAGCAGTCCTCGGGACAGGGAAGCCGGGGAGCTGTTTTTT. It encodes CASSPRDREAGELFF. The V call is TRBV27, the J call TRBJ2-2; 9 nucleotides agree with TRBD1. Germline CDR1 reads MNHEY; CDR2 reads SMNVEV (reference sequence). J lost 6 bases, V lost 5 bases, and 7 bases had no gene match. The CDR3 loop spans 15 amino acids.

This clonotype occurred many times. The chain carries TRBV3-1 and TRBJ2-1; 12 bases align to TRBD2. Germline V gene sequence: CDR1 LGHDT, CDR2 YNNKEL (reference sequence). The CDR3 totals 18 residues. With 3 bases clipped from V and 10 bases from J, the junction kept 16 bases outside the gene matches. CDR3 sequence: CASSQAASGGGLGSEQFF. The CDR3 DNA reads TGTGCCAGCAGCCAGGCGGCTAGCGGGGGGGGACTGGGCTCGGAGCAGTTCTTC.

In its sample, this clonotype ranks as medium-sized. The chain's CDR3 is CASSEDPLAGDYEQYF. The CDR3 DNA reads as TGTGCCAGCAGTGAAGACCCCCTGGCAGGTGATTACGAGCAGTACTTC. The V gene is TRBV2, the J gene TRBJ2-7, with D unresolved. Looked up from germline, CDR1 is SNHLY and CDR2 is FYNNEI. The V end was cut by 1 base, the J end by 4 bases, with 17 bases between. CDR3 length equals 16 residues.